This T cell receptor (beta chain) was sequenced for a study of graft-versus-host responses after intestinal transplantation. Assay: immunoSEQ multiplex PCR; the TCRdb copy retains only in-frame clones and omits some. The sample carries about 120,000 clones, around 96% recorded once. The CDR3 has 14 amino acids. The germline CDR1 and CDR2 sequences are MNHEY and SMNVEV (reference sequence). Trimming stripped 4 bases from V and 0 bases from J, with 7 bases between. Notes on this clone: Its antigen is unknown.

This clonotype was sampled from a human donor who received an intestinal transplant. The gene calls are TRBV27 and TRBJ1-5; D ambiguous. Sequenced material: unstimulated CD8+ T cells sorted from spleen or lymph node cells, taken before intestinal transplant. The DNA for the CDR3 is TGTGCCAGCAGTTCATACGATAGCAATCAGCCCCAGCATTTT. Protein product: CASSSYDSNQPQHF.